This T cell receptor beta chain was captured in a study of sequential checkpoint blockade in melanoma. Overall study context: DNA from more than 75 pretreatment tumor samples underwent TCRβ immunosequencing. Whole-study results and caveats: Pretreatment TIL clonality tracked with response in the nivolumab-first arm.

In regard to this clone: The antigen remains undetermined.

This table comes from immunoSEQ multiplex PCR, and its TCRdb copy is limited to in-frame clones, with some not included. The repertoire includes 5,100 or so clones, nearly 25% of them detected once, and less than 40% sits in the top ten. V gave up 5 bases and J gave up 5 bases; unmatched junction bases: 14. From germline, CDR1 is SQVTM and CDR2 ANQGSEA. This CDR3 has 16 amino acids. The treatment was: randomized to nivolumab then ipilimumab (arm A) or the reverse (arm B). No patient had prior DNA-damaging chemotherapy. This receptor was taken from a human donor with melanoma. The V call is TRBV29-1, the J call TRBJ2-5, with 10 bases identical to TRBD1. This specimen consisted of tumor tissue (inferred from file names), obtained from a patient given nivolumab and ipilimumab in sequence. The CDR3 here is CSVYRDRGTGGETQYF. CDR3 nucleotides: TGCAGCGTTTACCGGGACAGGGGCACCGGCGGGGAGACCCAGTACTTC.